This T cell receptor beta chain was identified in a study of human T cells and chemical hapten exposure. Whole-study context: DPC at 2% was the sensitizing agent, placed on around 2 cm by around 2 cm of upper inner arm skin. Per-sample variation in TCR yield stemmed mainly from small pooled library volume differences. General study points: Sensitizing with DPC caused no change in TCRs above 1 in 1000 frequency.

Between the trimmed V and J ends, which lost 2 bases and 5 bases, there was a span of 21 bases. The CDR3 sequence is 17 residues long. Germline values: CDR1 MNHNY, CDR2 SVGAGI (reference sequence). TCRdb re-called the RACE reads through MiXCR, storing one row per CDR3 protein. The data show more than 85,000 distinct CDR3 sequences, approximately 10% seen once. Indicated time point: patch test 2, 6 weeks after DPC sensitization. Treatment denoted: therapeutic diphenylcyclopropenone sensitization with weekly scalp DPC. The donor pool consisted of alopecia patients aged 18 to 70 years, considered suitable for DPC. The table lists this clonotype with a few counts. Its antigen is not known.

The material sequenced was whole blood, taken in connection with sensitization to the hapten diphenylcyclopropenone (DPC). The receptor's source is a man between 35 and 55 years old with alopecia areata. Some clones in this sample may be carry-over from other donors' samples. The chain has TRBV6-6 and TRBJ1-1, with D maybe TRBD1 (6 bases). This CDR3 reads CASSYVSGARVWTEAFF. CDR3 sequence (DNA): TGTGCCAGCAGTTACGTGTCAGGGGCGAGGGTGTGGACTGAAGCTTTCTTT.